Sequencing of this T cell receptor (beta chain) was carried out in a study of post-analysis software for immune sequencing data. Study findings and constraints: Comparison of patients with controls showed four or five TRBV segments more frequent in patients, TRBV5-6, TRBV5-1 and TRBV20-1 among them.

Germline V gene sequence: CDR1 MNHNS, CDR2 SASEGT. The CDR3 runs 17 residues. J lost 3 bases, V lost 3 bases, and 6 bases had no gene match. Sequencing libraries made from TCR beta cDNA carried unique molecular identifiers. TCRdb called the PCR reads again in MiXCR, with one record for every CDR3 protein. The sample includes about 820,000 distinct CDR3 sequences, about 57% of them seen just once. To note about this clonotype: The antigen is unknown.

The sequence came from a girl between 10 and 17 years old with multiple sclerosis. Sample: blood. The chain combines TRBV6-1 with TRBJ2-1; TRBD2 aligns across 12 bases. CDR3 sequence reads: CASSDTSGGPGYNEQFF. The CDR3 DNA follows: TGTGCCAGCAGTGACACTAGCGGGGGGCCGGGCTACAATGAGCAGTTCTTC.